These T cell receptor beta chains were read from a single sample in a study of cytomegalovirus exposure and HLA in healthy donors. Profiled with immunoSEQ multiplex PCR; TCRdb holds only in-frame clones, not every one. The table shows 100,000 to 150,000 clones, with about 80% occurring only once. Source material: PBMCs. These receptors were collected from a human donor in good health. Both conserved end residues are part of each CDR3. The D gene is left open where the match is weak. Expanded clones get a size class; other rows say once, few or many, or leave the size out.

j_call cdr3_length clone_size v_call d_call cdr3_aa cdr3_nt
TRBJ1-5 16 . TRBV19 TRBD1 CASSTRTGFSNQPQHF TGTGCCAGTAGCACCCGGACAGGGTTTAGCAATCAGCCCCAGCATTTT
TRBJ2-7 15 few TRBV6-1 TRBD2 CASSESGGGPYEQYF TGTGCCAGCAGTGAATCGGGCGGGGGGCCCTACGAGCAGTACTTC
TRBJ1-4 14 once TRBV5-1 . CASSLTGENEKLFF TGCGCCAGCAGCCTGACAGGCGAGAATGAAAAACTGTTTTTT
TRBJ1-5 15 . TRBV2 . CASSVTGISNQPQHF TGTGCCAGCAGTGTAACAGGCATTAGCAATCAGCCCCAGCATTTT
TRBJ2-2 18 . TRBV27 TRBD2 CASSLGLAGARLTGELFF TGTGCCAGCAGTCTTGGACTAGCGGGGGCTAGACTCACCGGGGAGCTGTTTTTT
TRBJ2-7 14 . TRBV27 . CASSQGGELYEQYF TGTGCCAGCAGCCAAGGGGGGGAGCTGTACGAGCAGTACTTC
TRBJ2-2 16 . TRBV7-3 . CASSLGQGGDTGELFF TGTGCCAGCAGCTTAGGACAGGGAGGGGACACCGGGGAGCTGTTTTTT
TRBJ2-5 14 . TRBV5-6 . CASSLDTPGETQYF TGTGCCAGCAGCTTAGACACCCCTGGGGAGACCCAGTACTTC
TRBJ2-7 12 . TRBV5-1 . CASSLAGNEQYF TGCGCCAGCAGCTTGGCAGGGAACGAGCAGTACTTC
TRBJ2-5 15 once TRBV6-5 TRBD2 CASSPLAGVGETQYF TGTGCCAGCAGCCCTCTAGCGGGGGTGGGGGAGACCCAGTACTTC
TRBJ2-7 14 . TRBV28 . CATQVGLARDEQYF TGTGCCACCCAAGTAGGGCTAGCGCGGGACGAGCAGTACTTC
TRBJ1-3 12 few TRBV25-1 . CASSAGQNTIYF TGTGCCAGCAGTGCTGGGCAAAACACCATATATTTT
TRBJ2-7 16 . TRBV4-1 . CASSQEYGYRHYEQYF TGCGCCAGCAGCCAAGAATACGGATATCGACACTACGAGCAGTACTTC
TRBJ2-3 16 . TRBV28 TRBD2 CASSFPRLATTDTQYF TGTGCCAGCAGTTTTCCTCGACTAGCAACCACAGATACGCAGTATTTT
TRBJ2-3 17 . TRBV25-1 . CASSAWASTLSTDTQYF TGTGCCAGCAGTGCGTGGGCTAGCACCCTTAGCACAGATACGCAGTATTTT
TRBJ2-2 14 . TRBV6-5 . CASSPGSNTGELFF TGTGCCAGCAGTCCCGGGTCTAACACCGGGGAGCTGTTTTTT
TRBJ1-2 16 . TRBV10-3 TRBD1 CAISGDRGRKTEGYTF TGTGCCATCAGTGGAGACAGGGGGCGGAAAACGGAAGGCTACACCTTC
TRBJ1-5 16 . TRBV19 . CASTTAGRNSNQPQHF TGTGCCAGTACCACCGCGGGACGGAATAGCAATCAGCCCCAGCATTTT
TRBJ2-7 14 few TRBV6-6 . CASTVLRGSYEQYF TGTGCCAGCACCGTACTCCGGGGGTCCTACGAGCAGTACTTC
TRBJ1-5 14 . TRBV18 . CASSSNGGPQPQHF TGTGCCAGCTCATCAAACGGGGGACCACAGCCCCAGCATTTT
TRBJ2-3 14 . TRBV6-5 TRBD2 CASRLAGATDTQYF TGTGCCAGCCGACTAGCGGGGGCCACAGATACGCAGTATTTT
TRBJ1-1 13 . TRBV5-4 . CASSLGRNTEAFF TGTGCCAGCAGCTTGGGGAGGAACACTGAAGCTTTCTTT
TRBJ2-7 14 . TRBV19 . CASSPDISSYEQYF TGTGCCAGTAGTCCGGACATTTCCTCCTACGAGCAGTACTTC
TRBJ2-1 15 few TRBV5-1 TRBD2 CASSLGTSGDNEQFF TGCGCCAGCAGCCTCGGGACTAGCGGGGACAATGAGCAGTTCTTC
TRBJ2-2 14 once TRBV5-1 . CASSETTGGGELFF TGCGCCAGCAGCGAAACGACAGGAGGCGGGGAGCTGTTTTTT
TRBJ2-7 15 . TRBV6-5 TRBD2 CASSYTSGGASEQYF TGTGCCAGCAGTTACACTAGCGGGGGGGCCTCCGAGCAGTACTTC
TRBJ1-6 16 . TRBV19 TRBD1 CASALLQGQGNSPLHF TGTGCCAGTGCTCTGTTACAGGGGCAAGGTAATTCACCCCTCCACTTT
TRBJ2-3 14 . TRBV9 . CASSVGGGPDTQYF TGTGCCAGCAGCGTAGGGGGGGGGCCAGATACGCAGTATTTT
TRBJ1-2 12 . TRBV7-9 . CASSLAPDGYTF TGTGCCAGCAGCTTAGCGCCAGATGGCTACACCTTC
TRBJ2-2 15 . TRBV7-9 TRBD2 CASSSTSGGAGELFF TGTGCCAGCAGCTCTACTAGCGGGGGGGCCGGGGAGCTGTTTTTT
TRBJ2-2 13 . TRBV10-1 . CASSRTNTGELFF TGCGCCAGCAGCAGAACGAACACCGGGGAGCTGTTTTTT
TRBJ1-1 14 . TRBV7-9 . CASSLARGMAEAFF TGTGCCAGCAGCTTAGCGCGGGGTATGGCTGAAGCTTTCTTT
TRBJ1-1 12 . TRBV5-4 . CASSYLNTEAFF TGTGCCAGCAGCTACTTGAACACTGAAGCTTTCTTT
TRBJ1-3 16 . TRBV14 . CASSQEIPSSGNTIYF TGTGCCAGCAGCCAAGAGATCCCGAGCTCTGGAAACACCATATATTTT
TRBJ1-1 17 few TRBV4-1 . CASSQGRADYPGTEAFF TGCGCCAGCAGCCAAGGGAGGGCCGACTATCCGGGCACTGAAGCTTTCTTT
TRBJ1-2 14 . TRBV19 TRBD1 CASSIWGQGYGYTF TGTGCCAGTAGTATTTGGGGACAGGGGTACGGCTACACCTTC
TRBJ2-5 15 . TRBV15 TRBD2 CATSSSGGLQETQYF TGTGCCACCAGCAGTAGCGGGGGGCTGCAAGAGACCCAGTACTTC
TRBJ1-2 16 . TRBV5-6 . CASSLLDRILDYGYTF TGTGCCAGCAGCTTGTTAGACAGGATTTTAGACTATGGCTACACCTTC
TRBJ2-3 11 . TRBV4-2 . CASSQGTAQYF TGTGCCAGCAGCCAAGGGACAGCTCAGTATTTT
TRBJ2-1 15 . TRBV7-3 TRBD2 CASSLSGGSYNEQFF TGTGCCAGCAGCTTAAGCGGGGGCTCCTACAATGAGCAGTTCTTC
TRBJ1-5 16 . TRBV4-1 . CASSQGGDGLNQPQHF TGCGCCAGCAGCCAAGGGGGGGACGGGTTGAATCAGCCCCAGCATTTT
TRBJ1-1 15 . TRBV28 . CASSNAGGRYTEAFF TGTGCCAGCAGTAACGCGGGAGGAAGGTACACTGAAGCTTTCTTT
TRBJ2-7 14 . TRBV6-5 TRBD1 CASSARDRTYEQYF TGTGCCAGCAGTGCCCGGGACAGAACCTACGAGCAGTACTTC
TRBJ1-2 15 few TRBV4-1 TRBD1 CASSQVPGTGYGYTF TGCGCCAGCAGCCAAGTCCCCGGGACAGGGTACGGCTACACCTTC
TRBJ2-1 16 . TRBV19 . CASSTQEGSSYNEQFF TGTGCCAGTAGTACTCAGGAGGGAAGCTCCTACAATGAGCAGTTCTTC
TRBJ1-6 15 . TRBV6-6 TRBD1 CASSRGTEYNSPLHF TGTGCCAGCAGCCGGGGGACAGAATATAATTCACCCCTCCACTTT
TRBJ2-1 16 . TRBV12-5 . CASLPNGGVSHNEQFF TGTGCTAGTCTCCCCAATGGGGGCGTCTCCCACAATGAGCAGTTCTTC
TRBJ1-5 14 . TRBV4-2 . CASSLAGVDQPQHF TGTGCCAGCAGCTTGGCAGGGGTGGATCAGCCCCAGCATTTT
TRBJ1-3 16 . TRBV5-1 . CASSWGPAYSGNTIYF TGCGCCAGCAGCTGGGGGCCAGCCTACTCTGGAAACACCATATATTTT
TRBJ2-5 17 once TRBV12-5 TRBD2 CASGLGTSGGGGETQYF TGTGCTAGTGGTTTGGGGACTAGCGGGGGGGGCGGGGAGACCCAGTACTTC
TRBJ1-2 13 once TRBV6-5 TRBD1 CASSRTGRYGYTF TGTGCCAGCAGTCGGACAGGGAGATATGGCTACACCTTC
TRBJ2-7 16 . TRBV15 . CATSGVLRNLGNEQYF TGTGCCACTTCAGGGGTTTTACGGAATCTTGGGAACGAGCAGTACTTC
TRBJ2-7 15 . TRBV11-2 TRBD2 CASSLGREEFYEQYF TGTGCCAGCAGCTTAGGGCGGGAGGAATTCTACGAGCAGTACTTC
TRBJ2-7 12 . TRBV4-2 . CASSDREDEQYF TGTGCCAGCAGCGACAGGGAGGACGAGCAGTACTTC
TRBJ1-2 14 few TRBV5-6 TRBD1 CASETTGINYGYTF TGTGCCAGCGAAACGACAGGGATTAACTATGGCTACACCTTC
TRBJ2-5 14 . TRBV4-1 TRBD2 CASSPTSVGETQYF TGCGCCAGCAGCCCGACTAGCGTCGGGGAGACCCAGTACTTC
TRBJ1-1 14 many TRBV6-6 . CASSHGTANTEAFF TGTGCCAGCAGTCACGGGACTGCGAACACTGAAGCTTTCTTT
TRBJ1-2 12 . TRBV29-1 . CSVDSMNYGYTF TGCAGCGTCGACAGTATGAACTATGGCTACACCTTC
TRBJ1-5 14 . TRBV18 . CASSRLVGNQPQHF TGTGCCAGCTCACGGTTGGTAGGCAATCAGCCCCAGCATTTT